This TCR beta chain originates from a study of CD8 T cells in Susac syndrome. The CDR3 runs to 14 residues. From germline, CDR1 is DFQATT and CDR2 SNEGSKA (reference sequence). Trimming removed 3 bases from V and 4 bases from J, with 13 bases in between. The RNA input was about 0.5 to 1 ug, and it was reverse transcribed with random hexamers. One entry per CDR3 protein, called by TCRdb with MiXCR from the immunoSEQ multiplex PCR reads. The repertoire holds 330,000 or so distinct CDR3 sequences, with around 89% as singletons. The sequenced sample was CD8+ T cells from PBMCs. The sequence was collected from a human donor with multiple sclerosis. The chain combines TRBV20-1 with TRBJ2-1, with D possibly matching TRBD2 (6 bases). This CDR3 is CSARTPGDYNEQFF. The CDR3 DNA follows: TGCAGTGCTAGGACCCCGGGAGATTACAATGAGCAGTTCTTC.